This entry features one T cell receptor (beta chain) sequence. No cognate antigen has been identified for it. Qualities for individual bases were not recorded, and no much larger clone is one base off. The germline V gene encodes CDR1 MGHRA and CDR2 YSYEKL. The V and J ends are trimmed by 8 bases and 4 bases, leaving 8 bases between them. Including cysteine and phenylalanine, the CDR3 has 12 amino acids. The retained sequence is limited to the CDR3, 36 bases, with the frame set at the first base. This record belongs to a study of T cell changes during pregnancy in multiple sclerosis (dated by TCRdb to about 2019). General notes on the study: In women with multiple sclerosis, the researchers looked at how the T cell repertoire shifted as pregnancy progressed.

Library generation was performed with the immunoSEQ multiplex PCR assay. Not all clones reach the TCRdb copy of this immuneACCESS table, which keeps in-frame sequences only. Checked studies attribute under half of the gap to unresolved V genes and leave the rest unexplained. In all, the sample holds fewer than 50,000 clones, and almost 95% of those were seen once. In total, the top ten clones hold around 8.1% of the sample. The input for sequencing was CD8+ T cells from peripheral blood mononuclear cells, taken in the third trimester of pregnancy. The rearrangement joined TRBV4-1 to TRBJ2-2, and possibly TRBD1, on 6 matching bases. This sequence was found in a female donor with multiple sclerosis, enrolled in a pregnancy study. The sequenced DNA: TGCGCCAGCCAGGGGCGCACCGGGGAGCTGTTTTTT. Its protein is CASQGRTGELFF.